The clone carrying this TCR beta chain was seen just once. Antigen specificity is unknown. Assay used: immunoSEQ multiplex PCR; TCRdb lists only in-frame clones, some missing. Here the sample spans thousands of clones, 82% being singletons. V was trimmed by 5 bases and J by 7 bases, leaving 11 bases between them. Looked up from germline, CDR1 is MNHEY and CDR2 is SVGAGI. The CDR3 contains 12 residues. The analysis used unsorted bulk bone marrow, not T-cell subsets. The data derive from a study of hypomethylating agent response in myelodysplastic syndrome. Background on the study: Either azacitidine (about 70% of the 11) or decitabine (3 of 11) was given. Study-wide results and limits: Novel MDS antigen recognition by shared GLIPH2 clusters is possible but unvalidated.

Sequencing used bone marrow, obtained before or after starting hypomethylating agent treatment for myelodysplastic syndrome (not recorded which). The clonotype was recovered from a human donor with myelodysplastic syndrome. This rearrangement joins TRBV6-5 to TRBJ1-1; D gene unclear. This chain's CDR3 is CASSNDGDEAFF. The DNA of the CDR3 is TGTGCCAGCAGTAATGACGGGGATGAAGCTTTCTTT.